This passage covers 11 T cell receptor beta chains from one sample sequenced in a study of memory B cells and T cells in multiple sclerosis. For these TCRs, the target antigens are not known. Separate sequencing covered autoproliferating (CFSE-dim) and non-proliferating (CFSE-high) T cells from stimulus-free culture. Cultures began with fewer than 5.5x10^7 CFSE-labeled PBMCs, unstimulated for 7 days, with replicate wells pooled. TCRdb's table, derived via immunoSEQ multiplex PCR, lists solely in-frame clones and lacks some. The sample lists about 42,000 clones; 82% were seen once. Sequenced material: PBMCs from blood kept in culture. These receptors all stem from a human donor with multiple sclerosis.

The chain's CDR3 is CASSPQQGVIYEQYF. The CDR3 DNA reads as TGTGCCAGCAGCCCTCAACAGGGGGTGATTTACGAGCAGTACTTC. The chain couples TRBV7-2 to TRBJ2-7; 8 bases are shared with TRBD1. The germline V gene has CDR1 SGHTA and CDR2 FQGNSA. V lost 5 bases, J lost 4 bases, and 10 bases stayed unmatched. The CDR3 contains 15 residues.

The chain is built from TRBV7-5 and TRBJ1-2. TRBV7-5 is deemed a pseudogene. The CDR3 extends over 13 amino acids. CDR3 DNA: TGTGCCAGAAGCTTAGAGCCGGTGGAGGGCTACACCTTC. Translated, it gives CARSLEPVEGYTF.

V usage is TRBV5-5 and J usage is TRBJ2-1; the match to TRBD1 covers 9 bases. Trimming at V came to 6 bases and at J to 4 bases, leaving 8 bases not matched to a gene. The CDR3 is made up of 15 amino acids. CDR1 and CDR2 (germline): SGHKS, YYEKEE (reference sequence). The CDR3 spells CASTQPGQGYNEQFF. In DNA form, the CDR3 reads TGTGCCAGCACCCAACCGGGACAGGGATACAATGAGCAGTTCTTC.

This chain uses TRBV5-1 with TRBJ2-5; TRBD1 is a possible D gene (6 bases). The CDR3 is 15 residues long. The V end lost 6 bases, the J end lost 1 base, and 16 bases lay between the germline ends. Germline V CDR1 and CDR2: SGHRS, YFSETQ. The CDR3 DNA reads as TGCGCCAGCAATCTGGGGGCGCTTTTCCAAGAGACCCAGTACTTC. This translates into CASNLGALFQETQYF.

The rearrangement joins TRBV7-2 to TRBJ2-5; perhaps TRBD2 as D (6 bases). The CDR3 is 15 amino acids. V gave up 6 bases and J gave up 2 bases, with 16 bases separating them. Germline CDR1 SGHTA, CDR2 FQGNSA. CDR3 DNA sequence: TGTGCCAGCAGTTACACCGGGACTGTACAAGAGACCCAGTACTTC. It is translated as CASSYTGTVQETQYF.

This chain uses TRBV7-9 with TRBJ2-3; TRBD1 matches 7 bases. The V segment lost 5 bases and the J segment 4 bases; nucleotides outside the gene matches: 9. The CDR3 covers 15 residues. Germline CDR1 SEHNR, CDR2 FQNEAQ (reference sequence). The DNA for the CDR3 is TGTGCCAGCAGCCCCAGACAGGGCGGCGCAGATACGCAGTATTTT. It translates to CASSPRQGGADTQYF.

The V and J genes are TRBV29-1 and TRBJ1-3; TRBD1 is a possible D gene (5 bases). Germline V lookup: CDR1 SQVTM, CDR2 ANQGSEA. Trimming took off 4 bases at V and 4 bases at J, with 14 bases between the two ends. There are 14 residues in the CDR3. The DNA for the CDR3 is TGCAGCGTTGGGGACTCCGGTATAGGAAACACCATATATTTT. Amino acid sequence: CSVGDSGIGNTIYF.

This clone was recorded once. The gene calls are TRBV5-1 and TRBJ1-2; perhaps TRBD1 as D (6 bases). CDR1 is SGHRS, CDR2 YFSETQ, per germline. The CDR3 is 14 amino acids. Trimming stripped 0 bases from V and 8 bases from J, with 14 bases between. The CDR3 region is CASSLDGQGQGYTF. The CDR3 DNA sequence: TGCGCCAGCAGCTTGGATGGGCAGGGGCAAGGCTACACCTTC.

V gene TRBV30 combines with J gene TRBJ1-2, with TRBD1 matching 7 bases. Germline V gene lookup returns CDR1 GTSNPN and CDR2 SVGIG (reference sequence). V dropped 2 bases and J dropped 5; count of bases not matched to a gene: 2. This CDR3 is built from 12 residues. Here the CDR3 DNA reads TGTGCCTGGAGTCCGACAGGGTATGGCTACACCTTC. Encoded protein: CAWSPTGYGYTF.

The chain has TRBV6-5 and TRBJ1-1; D might be TRBD1 (5 bases). CDR1 is MNHEY and CDR2 is SVGAGI in the germline V gene. V gave up 2 bases and J gave up 7 bases, with 11 bases separating them. The CDR3 has 13 residues. The CDR3 loop is CASSYMVDSEAFF. CDR3 DNA sequence: TGTGCCAGCAGTTACATGGTAGACAGTGAAGCTTTCTTT.

The chain links TRBV5-4 to TRBJ1-1; TRBD1 might be the D (6 bases). Germline CDR1 reads SGHNT; CDR2 reads YYREEE (reference sequence). CDR3 length equals 12 residues. Deletions cut 3 bases from V and 8 bases from J, with 11 bases between. For the CDR3, the DNA is TGTGCCAGCAGCTACCTCGGGACAGAAGCTTTCTTT. It codes for CASSYLGTEAFF.